One and the same sample provided the 23 T cell receptor beta chains below, sequenced in a study of PD-L1 blockade in urothelial cancer. Profiled with immunoSEQ multiplex PCR; TCRdb holds only in-frame clones, not every one. The data contain about 74,000 clones, approximately 81% of them singletons. Sequenced here: PBMCs, sampled around atezolizumab (anti-PD-L1) treatment. These receptors were taken from a man in his sixties or seventies with urothelial cancer.

This rearrangement joins TRBV28 to TRBJ2-7, with 7 bases matching TRBD1. The CDR3 totals 17 residues. With 3 bases clipped from V and 1 base from J, the junction kept 12 bases outside the gene matches. Per the germline V gene, CDR1 is MDHEN and CDR2 is SYDVKM. CDR3 protein: CASSFQSVQGPSYEQYF. The CDR3 DNA reads TGTGCCAGCAGTTTTCAGTCTGTACAGGGGCCTTCCTACGAGCAGTACTTC.

V and J are TRBV10-2 and TRBJ1-2; 11 positions agree with TRBD1. The germline CDR1 and CDR2 sequences are WSHSY and SAAADI. CDR3 length: 13 amino acids. Trimming took 6 bases from V and 10 from J; bases not matched to a gene: 7. The CDR3 reads CASRMGQGVDYTF. CDR3 bases: TGCGCCAGCAGAATGGGACAGGGGGTGGACTACACCTTC.

V and J are TRBV28 and TRBJ1-3, with 9 bases lining up with TRBD1. Per the germline V gene, CDR1 is MDHEN and CDR2 is SYDVKM. With 9 bases clipped from V and 1 base from J, the junction kept 4 bases outside the gene matches. The CDR3 runs 14 residues. The CDR3 coding sequence is TGTGCCAGTGGACAGGGGCGATCTGGAAACACCATATATTTT. It translates to CASGQGRSGNTIYF.

This sequence joins TRBV7-6 and TRBJ2-3; tentative D call: TRBD2 (6 bases). There are 17 residues in the CDR3. V lost 1 base, J lost 0 bases, and 14 bases lay in between. Germline V gene sequence: CDR1 SGHVS, CDR2 FNYEAQ. CDR3 amino acids: CASSLGVFGSSTDTQYF. DNA of the CDR3: TGTGCCAGCAGCTTAGGGGTCTTCGGGAGTAGCACAGATACGCAGTATTTT.

The rearrangement uses TRBV4-2 and TRBJ2-2, with 8 bases lining up with TRBD2. The CDR3 sequence is 19 residues long. J lost 0 bases, V lost 0 bases, and 9 bases had no gene match. The germline V gene has CDR1 LGHNA and CDR2 YNFKEQ. The CDR3 spells CASSQDLLASGSNTGELFF. The CDR3 region has the DNA TGTGCCAGCAGCCAAGATTTATTGGCTAGCGGGTCGAACACCGGGGAGCTGTTTTTT.

The rearrangement joins TRBV19 to TRBJ1-5; the D is unclear. Trimming left V 6 bases short and J 3 bases short, with 6 bases between. This CDR3 spans 12 amino acids. The germline gives CDR1 LNHDA, CDR2 SQIVND (reference sequence). The CDR3 region has the DNA TGTGCCAGTAGGCGGGTCAATCAGCCCCAGCATTTT. This encodes CASRRVNQPQHF.

The chain links TRBV18 to TRBJ1-3; D unresolved. CDR3 length: 15 amino acids. V lost 2 bases, J lost 0 bases, and 8 bases lay in between. Germline V gene lookup returns CDR1 KGHSH and CDR2 LQKENI. CDR3 nucleotide sequence: TGTGCCAGCTCACCAGACGGGTTCTCTGGAAACACCATATATTTT. Residues: CASSPDGFSGNTIYF. Variable domain in full (rest from reference TRBV18 and TRBJ1-3): NAGVMQNPRHLVRRRGQEARLRCSPMKGHSHVYWYRQLPEEGLKFMVYLQKENIIDESGMPKERFSAEFPKEGPSILRIQQVVRGDSAAYFCASSPDGFSGNTIYFGEGSWLTVV.

This clone was seen only once. The chain has TRBV5-1 and TRBJ2-3; 11 nucleotides align to TRBD1. V was clipped by 2 bases and J by 0 bases; unmatched bases: 14. This CDR3 spans 20 amino acids. Germline V gene lookup returns CDR1 SGHRS and CDR2 YFSETQ. The CDR3 reads CASSFYTGQGGVGSTDTQYF. The CDR3 DNA is TGCGCCAGCAGCTTCTATACGGGACAGGGGGGGGTAGGTAGCACAGATACGCAGTATTTT.

The chain uses TRBV10-1 and TRBJ2-3; 9 bases are a match to TRBD2. V lost 0 bases, J lost 4 bases, and 8 bases stayed unmatched. Germline CDR1 reads WNHNN; CDR2 reads SYGVQD (reference sequence). The CDR3 has 17 amino acids. Here the CDR3 DNA reads TGCGCCAGCAGTGAGTCGGTTAGCGGGAGCCGGGCAGATACGCAGTATTTT. It is translated as CASSESVSGSRADTQYF.

The chain links TRBV5-1 to TRBJ2-7; D possibly corresponds to TRBD1 (5 bases). This CDR3 spans 15 amino acids. V was cut by 5 bases and J by 2 bases, with 17 bases left in between. The germline gives CDR1 SGHRS, CDR2 YFSETQ. CDR3 loop: CASRVGQTSTYEQYF. DNA of the CDR3: TGCGCCAGCAGGGTGGGGCAGACAAGTACCTACGAGCAGTACTTC.

The V and J genes are TRBV28 and TRBJ1-3; no clear D. Trimming took off 2 bases at V and 0 bases at J, with 11 bases between the two ends. Germline loops: CDR1 MDHEN, CDR2 SYDVKM. The CDR3 loop spans 16 amino acids. CDR3 nucleotide sequence: TGTGCCAGCAGTTTACTGGCGGCTACCTCTGGAAACACCATATATTTT. Residues: CASSLLAATSGNTIYF.

This clone was counted a few times. V and J are TRBV10-1 and TRBJ2-7; 10 bases agree with TRBD2. Unmatched junction bases numbered 6, after V lost 6 bases and J lost 7 bases. The germline V gene has CDR1 WNHNN and CDR2 SYGVQD (reference sequence). CDR3 size: 13 residues. The CDR3 DNA sequence: TGCGCCAGCAGCCAGGGACTAGCGAGGGAGCAGTACTTC. As protein: CASSQGLAREQYF.

This chain connects TRBV5-1 to TRBJ2-5; 10 nucleotides match TRBD1. Germline assignment: CDR1 SGHRS and CDR2 YFSETQ. J was trimmed by 4 bases and V by 0 bases; bases with no gene match: 6. This CDR3 has 16 residues. For the CDR3, the DNA is TGCGCCAGCAGCTTGGGAACGGACAGGGGGAGAGAGACCCAGTACTTC. Encoded protein: CASSLGTDRGRETQYF.

The chain is built from TRBV2 and TRBJ1-4, with 7 bases aligning to TRBD1. CDR1 and CDR2 from the germline V gene are SNHLY and FYNNEI. The CDR3 covers 16 residues. With V trimmed by 8 bases and J by 8 bases, 17 bases remained unmatched. CDR3 bases: TGTGCCAGCGGGCCTCTGGACAGGCCGCTTGAGGAAAAACTGTTTTTT. This gives the protein CASGPLDRPLEEKLFF.

The chain employs TRBV6-6 and TRBJ2-3, with a weak D call TRBD1 (5 bases). The CDR3 loop spans 13 amino acids. From germline, CDR1 is MNHNY and CDR2 SVGAGI (reference sequence). Trimming removed 10 bases at V and 2 bases at J, with 13 bases between. CDR3 DNA: TGTGCCACCACAGGATCCCTCACAGATACGCAGTATTTT. Translated: CATTGSLTDTQYF.

The V gene is TRBV6-5, the J gene TRBJ2-5, with no clear D. Trimming took 7 bases from V and 7 from J, leaving 7 bases between them. Germline loops: CDR1 MNHEY, CDR2 SVGAGI. The CDR3 has 10 residues. For the CDR3, the DNA is TGTGCCAGCACCGAGCGGACCCAGTACTTC. This gives the protein CASTERTQYF.

The chain links TRBV25-1 to TRBJ2-7, with TRBD2 matching 11 bases. After removal of 3 bases from V and 5 bases from J, the junction contained 3 bases not matched to a gene. Germline CDR1 reads MGHDK; CDR2 reads SYGVNS. This CDR3 has 14 amino acids. The CDR3 region is CASSDLLAGDEQYF. The CDR3 DNA sequence: TGTGCCAGCAGTGACCTACTAGCGGGAGACGAGCAGTACTTC.

This chain uses TRBV14 with TRBJ2-5; D is unclear. The V and J ends lost 3 bases and 1 base respectively, with 12 bases between them. The CDR3 extends over 15 amino acids. Per germline, CDR1 SGHDN and CDR2 FVKESK. The CDR3 loop is CASSHLIQAQETQYF. The CDR3, as DNA: TGTGCCAGCAGCCACCTCATCCAAGCCCAAGAGACCCAGTACTTC.

The rearrangement uses TRBV11-2 and TRBJ2-7, with 8 bases lining up with TRBD2. V lost 1 base and J lost 2; bases outside the gene matches: 7. The CDR3 loop spans 16 amino acids. The germline CDR1 and CDR2 sequences are SGHAT and FQNNGV. In nucleotides, the CDR3 is TGTGCCAGCAGCTTAGGAAGGGGCGGGAGGACCTACGAGCAGTACTTC. Residues: CASSLGRGGRTYEQYF.

The chain uses TRBV28 and TRBJ2-7, with a tentative D call TRBD2 (5 bases). CDR3 length equals 13 residues. Between the trimmed V and J ends, which lost 4 bases and 2 bases, there was a span of 9 bases. Germline CDR1 and CDR2: MDHEN and SYDVKM. CDR3 loop: CASSSLGTYEQYF. In DNA, the CDR3 is TGTGCCAGCAGTTCCCTCGGGACCTACGAGCAGTACTTC.

This chain uses TRBV19 with TRBJ1-1, with no clear D. The germline V and J ends were trimmed by 7 bases and 4 bases, with 7 bases remaining between them. The CDR3 is 11 amino acids. Germline assignment: CDR1 LNHDA and CDR2 SQIVND (reference sequence). CDR3 nucleotide sequence: TGTGCCAGTAAGAGAGGCACTGAAGCTTTCTTT. Encoded protein: CASKRGTEAFF.

The count of this clone is one. The chain couples TRBV4-2 to TRBJ2-1; 10 nucleotides agree with TRBD1. With 0 bases clipped from V and 3 bases from J, the junction kept 8 bases outside the gene matches. The CDR3 runs to 18 residues. CDR1 LGHNA and CDR2 YNFKEQ come from the germline V gene. The DNA of the CDR3 is TGTGCCAGCAGCCAAGAGGCGGGGACAGGGGTCATCTACAATGAGCAGTTCTTC. Protein product: CASSQEAGTGVIYNEQFF.

Within the sample, this clone is medium-sized. This specimen includes other DNA sequences encoding the same CDR3. The J gene is TRBJ2-7, the V gene TRBV28, with D tentatively TRBD2 (6 bases). Trimming shortened V by 7 bases and J by 5 bases, and 15 bases separated the two germline ends. Per the germline V gene, CDR1 is MDHEN and CDR2 is SYDVKM. The CDR3 loop spans 13 amino acids. CDR3 bases: TGTGCCAGCAATTCCGGCGGGAAGGACGAGCAGTACTTC. Its protein is CASNSGGKDEQYF.